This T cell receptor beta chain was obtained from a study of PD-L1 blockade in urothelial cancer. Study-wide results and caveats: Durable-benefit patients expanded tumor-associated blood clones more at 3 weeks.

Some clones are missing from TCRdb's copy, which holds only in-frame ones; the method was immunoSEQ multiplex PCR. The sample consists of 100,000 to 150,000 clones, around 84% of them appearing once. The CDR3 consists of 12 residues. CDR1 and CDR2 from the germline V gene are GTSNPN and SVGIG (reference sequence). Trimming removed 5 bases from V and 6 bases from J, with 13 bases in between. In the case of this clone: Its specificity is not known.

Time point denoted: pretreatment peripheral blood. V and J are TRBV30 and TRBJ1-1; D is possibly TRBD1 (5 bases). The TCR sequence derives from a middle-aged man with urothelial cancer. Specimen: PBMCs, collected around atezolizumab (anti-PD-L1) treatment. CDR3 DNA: TGTGCCTGGGGGGCGGTCCGGGCTGAAGCTTTCTTT. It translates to CAWGAVRAEAFF.